The rows below give T cell receptor beta chains drawn from one sample of a study of post-analysis software for immune sequencing data. Using its own MiXCR run on the PCR reads, TCRdb lists one record per CDR3 protein. The data show approximately 250,000 distinct CDR3 sequences, less than 40% seen once. Sequenced material: blood. The receptor source for this set is a girl between 5 and 17 years old with multiple sclerosis. The CDR3 runs from the conserved cysteine through the conserved F or W. Fields, in order: V gene, clone size, J gene, CDR3 length, D gene, CDR3 protein, CDR3 DNA. The D gene is left open where the match is weak. Only some rows state a clone size, as once, few, many or a class for expanded clones.

v_gene: TRBV12-3/TRBV12-4; abundance: -; j_gene: TRBJ1-4; len: 16; d_gene: -; CDR3aa: CASSPTRRTTNEKLFF; CDR3nt: TGTGCCAGCAGTCCCACTCGACGGACAACTAATGAAAAACTGTTTTTT
v_gene: TRBV20-1; abundance: many; j_gene: TRBJ1-2; len: 13; d_gene: -; CDR3aa: CSARGTDNYGYTF; CDR3nt: TGCAGTGCTCGTGGGACGGATAACTATGGCTACACCTTC
v_gene: TRBV29-1; abundance: many; j_gene: TRBJ2-1; len: 16; d_gene: -; CDR3aa: CSVEASGTGNYNEQFF; CDR3nt: TGCAGCGTTGAAGCCTCCGGGACCGGCAACTACAATGAGCAGTTCTTC
v_gene: TRBV28; abundance: few; j_gene: TRBJ1-5; len: 14; d_gene: TRBD1; CDR3aa: CASRNRGDNQPQHF; CDR3nt: TGTGCCAGCAGGAACAGGGGCGACAATCAGCCCCAGCATTTT
v_gene: TRBV6-1; abundance: many; j_gene: TRBJ2-1; len: 15; d_gene: TRBD2; CDR3aa: CASSVTGTSYNEQFF; CDR3nt: TGTGCCAGCAGTGTAACCGGGACTAGTTACAATGAGCAGTTCTTC
v_gene: TRBV4-1; abundance: many; j_gene: TRBJ2-4; len: 16; d_gene: TRBD1; CDR3aa: CASSQAAGQGFAIQYF; CDR3nt: TGCGCCAGCAGCCAGGCCGCGGGACAGGGGTTCGCCATTCAGTACTTC
v_gene: TRBV7-2; abundance: -; j_gene: TRBJ1-4; len: 15; d_gene: -; CDR3aa: CASSLAHRDPEKLFF; CDR3nt: TGTGCCAGCAGCTTAGCGCACAGGGACCCTGAAAAACTGTTTTTT
v_gene: TRBV5-1; abundance: many; j_gene: TRBJ2-1; len: 15; d_gene: TRBD2; CDR3aa: CASTLGAGPYNEQFF; CDR3nt: TGCGCCAGCACCTTAGGAGCGGGACCCTACAATGAGCAGTTCTTC
v_gene: TRBV11-2; abundance: -; j_gene: TRBJ2-5; len: 13; d_gene: TRBD1; CDR3aa: CASSLGQLLAQYF; CDR3nt: TGTGCCAGCAGCCTGGGACAGCTGTTGGCCCAGTACTTC
v_gene: TRBV20-1; abundance: once; j_gene: TRBJ2-1; len: 16; d_gene: TRBD2; CDR3aa: CSARVLSGRAGNGQFF; CDR3nt: TGCAGTGCTAGAGTCCTTAGCGGGAGGGCCGGTAATGGGCAGTTCTTC
v_gene: TRBV7-2; abundance: few; j_gene: TRBJ2-1; len: 16; d_gene: TRBD2; CDR3aa: CASSLPDDMWDYQQFF; CDR3nt: TGTGCCAGCAGCTTACCGGATGACATGTGGGACTACCAGCAGTTCTTC
v_gene: TRBV3-1; abundance: many; j_gene: TRBJ1-2; len: 14; d_gene: TRBD1; CDR3aa: CASSFQGEGGGYTF; CDR3nt: TGTGCCAGCAGCTTCCAGGGGGAAGGTGGAGGCTACACCTTC
v_gene: TRBV6-6; abundance: many; j_gene: TRBJ1-2; len: 15; d_gene: -; CDR3aa: CASRSRDTGNYGYTF; CDR3nt: TGTGCCAGCAGAAGTAGGGACACAGGGAACTATGGCTACACCTTC
v_gene: TRBV29-1; abundance: many; j_gene: TRBJ2-5; len: 16; d_gene: -; CDR3aa: CSAESYRGPRKETQYF; CDR3nt: TGCAGCGCTGAATCATATAGGGGACCACGAAAGGAGACCCAGTACTTC
v_gene: TRBV20-1; abundance: -; j_gene: TRBJ1-2; len: 17; d_gene: TRBD1; CDR3aa: CSARDSIFSGGDYGYTF; CDR3nt: TGCAGTGCTAGAGATTCCATATTTTCAGGGGGCGACTATGGCTACACCTTC
v_gene: TRBV20-1; abundance: many; j_gene: TRBJ2-3; len: 15; d_gene: -; CDR3aa: CSASRDGGSTDTQYF; CDR3nt: TGCAGTGCTAGCCGGGACGGGGGAAGCACAGATACGCAGTATTTT
v_gene: TRBV7-9; abundance: many; j_gene: TRBJ1-1; len: 11; d_gene: -; CDR3aa: CASRGGTEAFF; CDR3nt: TGTGCCAGCAGGGGGGGGACTGAAGCTTTCTTT
v_gene: TRBV29-1; abundance: -; j_gene: TRBJ2-2; len: 13; d_gene: -; CDR3aa: CSGGGLGTGELFF; CDR3nt: TGCAGCGGAGGGGGGCTGGGGACCGGGGAGCTGTTTTTT
v_gene: TRBV18; abundance: few; j_gene: TRBJ1-2; len: 13; d_gene: -; CDR3aa: CASSGQQSYGYTF; CDR3nt: TGTGCCAGCTCCGGACAGCAGTCCTATGGCTACACCTTC
v_gene: TRBV6-1; abundance: few; j_gene: TRBJ2-7; len: 18; d_gene: -; CDR3aa: CASSTSDKVNLRSHEQYF; CDR3nt: TGTGCCAGCAGCACTTCCGACAAGGTGAACCTACGGTCCCACGAGCAGTACTTC
v_gene: TRBV12-3/TRBV12-4; abundance: -; j_gene: TRBJ2-5; len: 13; d_gene: -; CDR3aa: CASSLNLQGTQYF; CDR3nt: TGTGCCAGCAGTTTAAATCTCCAAGGGACCCAGTACTTC
v_gene: TRBV6-1; abundance: -; j_gene: TRBJ2-3; len: 16; d_gene: TRBD1; CDR3aa: CASSMPGQGAEDTQYF; CDR3nt: TGTGCCAGCAGTATGCCGGGACAGGGGGCAGAAGATACGCAGTATTTT
v_gene: TRBV4-1; abundance: few; j_gene: TRBJ1-1; len: 16; d_gene: -; CDR3aa: CASSQDVVGGCTEAFF; CDR3nt: TGCGCCAGCAGCCAAGATGTTGTTGGAGGGTGCACTGAAGCTTTCTTT
v_gene: TRBV3-1; abundance: many; j_gene: TRBJ1-2; len: 13; d_gene: -; CDR3aa: CASSQTGVYGYTF; CDR3nt: TGTGCCAGCAGCCAGACAGGAGTCTATGGCTACACCTTC
v_gene: TRBV5-1; abundance: few; j_gene: TRBJ2-7; len: 13; d_gene: -; CDR3aa: CASSFGGTYEQYF; CDR3nt: TGCGCCAGCAGCTTCGGCGGTACCTACGAGCAGTACTTC
v_gene: TRBV24-1; abundance: -; j_gene: TRBJ1-5; len: 14; d_gene: -; CDR3aa: CATSEVDSNQPQHF; CDR3nt: TGTGCCACCAGTGAGGTCGATAGCAATCAGCCCCAGCATTTT
v_gene: TRBV5-1; abundance: many; j_gene: TRBJ2-5; len: 17; d_gene: TRBD1; CDR3aa: CASSSNRGRGGQETQYF; CDR3nt: TGCGCCAGCAGCTCAAACAGGGGAAGGGGTGGCCAAGAGACCCAGTACTTC
v_gene: TRBV7-2; abundance: -; j_gene: TRBJ1-3; len: 14; d_gene: -; CDR3aa: CAGRDRIPGNTIYF; CDR3nt: TGTGCCGGCAGAGACAGGATTCCTGGAAACACCATATATTTT
v_gene: TRBV5-1; abundance: -; j_gene: TRBJ2-3; len: 14; d_gene: TRBD2; CDR3aa: CASSLGLVADTQYF; CDR3nt: TGCGCCAGCAGCCTGGGACTAGTAGCAGATACGCAGTATTTT
v_gene: TRBV6-6; abundance: -; j_gene: TRBJ1-6; len: 15; d_gene: -; CDR3aa: CASSTGLVSYSPLHF; CDR3nt: TGTGCCAGCAGTACGGGACTAGTGTCTTACTCACCCCTCCACTTT
v_gene: TRBV20-1; abundance: -; j_gene: TRBJ2-5; len: 14; d_gene: -; CDR3aa: CSAMATRVKETQYF; CDR3nt: TGCAGTGCTATGGCGACTAGAGTAAAAGAGACCCAGTACTTC
v_gene: TRBV5-1; abundance: -; j_gene: TRBJ2-7; len: 15; d_gene: TRBD1; CDR3aa: CTSSVGQGGSYEQYF; CDR3nt: TGCACCAGCAGCGTGGGACAGGGGGGCTCCTACGAGCAGTACTTC
v_gene: TRBV27; abundance: few; j_gene: TRBJ1-1; len: 14; d_gene: -; CDR3aa: CASSLSGQNLEAFF; CDR3nt: TGTGCCAGCAGTTTATCTGGGCAGAACCTTGAAGCTTTCTTT
v_gene: TRBV20-1; abundance: -; j_gene: TRBJ1-6; len: 13; d_gene: -; CDR3aa: CSFGQGGNSPLHF; CDR3nt: TGCAGTTTCGGGCAGGGAGGGAATTCACCCCTCCACTTT
v_gene: TRBV28; abundance: many; j_gene: TRBJ2-3; len: 15; d_gene: -; CDR3aa: CASRSRLAYTDTQYF; CDR3nt: TGTGCCAGCAGGAGTCGGCTAGCTTACACAGATACGCAGTATTTT
v_gene: TRBV2; abundance: few; j_gene: TRBJ2-1; len: 10; d_gene: -; CDR3aa: CASRANEQFF; CDR3nt: TGTGCCAGCAGAGCAAATGAGCAGTTCTTC
v_gene: TRBV20-1; abundance: many; j_gene: TRBJ2-1; len: 14; d_gene: -; CDR3aa: CSARGPGDYNEQFF; CDR3nt: TGCAGTGCTAGAGGGCCCGGGGACTACAATGAGCAGTTCTTC
v_gene: TRBV3-1; abundance: many; j_gene: TRBJ2-7; len: 13; d_gene: -; CDR3aa: CASSQAGGDEQYF; CDR3nt: TGTGCCAGCAGCCAAGCGGGCGGGGACGAGCAGTACTTC
v_gene: TRBV7-6; abundance: -; j_gene: TRBJ2-7; len: 16; d_gene: -; CDR3aa: CASSLEPGTSSYEQYF; CDR3nt: TGTGCCAGCAGCTTAGAGCCGGGGACGAGCTCCTACGAGCAGTACTTC
v_gene: TRBV4-1; abundance: many; j_gene: TRBJ1-5; len: 16; d_gene: TRBD1; CDR3aa: CASSQEGGQGNQPQHF; CDR3nt: TGCGCCAGCAGCCAAGAGGGGGGACAGGGCAATCAGCCCCAGCATTTT
v_gene: TRBV7-6; abundance: once; j_gene: TRBJ1-3; len: 12; d_gene: -; CDR3aa: CASSPNGDTRYF; CDR3nt: TGTGCCAGCAGCCCGAACGGAGACACCAGATATTTT
v_gene: TRBV20-1; abundance: few; j_gene: TRBJ2-1; len: 15; d_gene: -; CDR3aa: CSARPDRDNTGEQFF; CDR3nt: TGCAGTGCTAGGCCGGACCGGGACAATACGGGTGAGCAGTTCTTC
v_gene: TRBV5-5; abundance: many; j_gene: TRBJ1-4; len: 15; d_gene: TRBD1; CDR3aa: CASSGPGQGDEKLFF; CDR3nt: TGTGCCAGCAGCGGGCCGGGACAGGGAGATGAAAAACTGTTTTTT
v_gene: TRBV6-2/TRBV6-3; abundance: once; j_gene: TRBJ2-7; len: 16; d_gene: TRBD1; CDR3aa: CASSLSTGTGYYEQYF; CDR3nt: TGTGCCAGCAGCTTAAGCACCGGGACAGGGTACTACGAGCAGTACTTC
v_gene: TRBV20-1; abundance: -; j_gene: TRBJ2-1; len: 15; d_gene: TRBD2; CDR3aa: CSARNWTSEMNEQFF; CDR3nt: TGCAGTGCTAGAAATTGGACTAGCGAGATGAATGAGCAGTTCTTC
v_gene: TRBV5-1; abundance: -; j_gene: TRBJ2-1; len: 16; d_gene: -; CDR3aa: CASSLVYGSSYNEQFF; CDR3nt: TGCGCCAGCAGCTTGGTCTACGGATCATCCTACAATGAGCAGTTCTTC
v_gene: TRBV12-3/TRBV12-4; abundance: -; j_gene: TRBJ2-7; len: 16; d_gene: TRBD2; CDR3aa: CASSWGCCGRNYEQYF; CDR3nt: TGTGCCAGCAGTTGGGGTTGTTGCGGGAGAAACTACGAGCAGTACTTC
v_gene: TRBV6-1; abundance: many; j_gene: TRBJ1-1; len: 17; d_gene: -; CDR3aa: CASSLYALLAENTEAFF; CDR3nt: TGTGCCAGCAGCCTCTACGCGCTTTTGGCGGAGAACACTGAAGCTTTCTTT